The clone carrying this T cell receptor (beta chain) was recorded only once. Antigen: not known. This specimen belongs to a study of Tregs in tolerant kidney transplant recipients. Study results and caveats: Changing PCR primers prevented nucleotide comparison between some patients' samples.

Repertoires were generated with immunoSEQ multiplex PCR, while TCRdb's copy carries only in-frame clones and drops some. Among 75,000 to 80,000 clones listed, 85% to 95% were seen once. The CDR3 has 14 amino acids. Germline loops: CDR1 MNHEY, CDR2 SVGAGI. V lost 0 bases, J lost 5 bases, and 10 bases lay in between. The chain is built from TRBV6-5 and TRBJ1-2; D may be TRBD1 (6 bases). This receptor was identified in a human donor who received a combined kidney and bone marrow transplant. The material sequenced was Tregs from blood, taken before the transplant. Here the CDR3 DNA reads TGTGCCAGCAGTTACTCAGGGACACAGTATGGCTACACCTTC. It yields the protein CASSYSGTQYGYTF.